This TCR beta chain was profiled in a study of OX40 agonist ivuxolimab in advanced cancers. About the study as a whole: Ivuxolimab, which targeted the costimulatory receptor OX40 (CD134), was an agonistic, fully human IgG2 monoclonal antibody. Intravenous ivuxolimab was administered to patients every 2 weeks at six dose levels: 0.01, 0.1, 0.3, 1.5, 3 and 10 mg/kg. Of the approximately 50 dose-escalation patients, hepatocellular carcinoma was present in roughly 19, melanoma in approximately 15, renal cell carcinoma in 9 and head and neck cancer in 9. In the dose-escalation cohort, around four fifths of patients were male, and the mean age was around 60 years with a range of about 20 to 80. Prior anti-PD-1, anti-PD-L1 or anti-CTLA-4 therapy was permitted, and approximately 40% of dose-escalation patients had received checkpoint inhibitors. Partial responses occurred in three dose-escalation patients: two with cutaneous melanoma and one with hepatocellular carcinoma. The purpose of peripheral TCRbeta sequencing was to test whether ivuxolimab changed TCR sequence diversity and led to clonal T-cell expansion. The paper reports the monotherapy dose-escalation portion (N ≈ 52 patients) of the phase I ivuxolimab trial. What the study reported, not specific to this receptor: Which antigens the clonally expanded peripheral T cells were specific for was not determined. In the 0.1-3.0 mg/kg groups, partial responders had among the lowest normalized peripheral clonal expansion, particularly in CD8+ T cells. Low levels of normalized T-cell clonal expansion were also seen in some patients who did not respond. Clonal expansion of both CD4+ and CD8+ blood T cells was observed from baseline to week 6 at doses 0.1 to 3.0 mg/kg. After ivuxolimab, CD8+ T cells had more expanded clones than CD4+ T cells on average.

The trial excluded patients who had a history of autoimmune disease or were on systemic immunosuppression. In every dose cohort, peripheral blood was drawn for TCR sequencing at baseline, cycle 4 day 1, and cycle 7 day 1. Samples were obtained from an open-label, multicenter, first-in-human phase I dose-escalation trial of ivuxolimab. Adults with locally advanced or metastatic melanoma, renal cell, hepatocellular, or head and neck squamous cell carcinoma were enrolled in the trial. Before TCR sequencing, CD4+ and CD8+ T cells were separately sorted from peripheral blood. The count of this clone is one. The antigen it recognizes is unknown. No quality values exist for individual bases; no much larger clone is one base distant. V is clipped by 10 bases and J by 4 bases, and the sequence between their germline boundaries is 14 bases long. Including the terminal cysteine and phenylalanine, the CDR3 comprises 12 residues. CDR3 DNA only is kept here, 36 bases in frame from base 1. As encoded in the germline V gene, CDR1 is SNHLY while CDR2 is FYNNEI.

To sequence the TCRbeta CDR3 region, genomic DNA was isolated from the sorted cells. TCRbeta CDR3 regions were sequenced using the immunoSEQ Assay. The clones in this table, taken by TCRdb from immuneACCESS, are in-frame only. Not every clone is retained; where verified, under half of the shortfall comes from an unresolved V gene, and the cause of the rest is unknown. A total of 120,000 or so clones appear in this sample, 85% to 95% of them only once. The ten largest clones add up to 0.15% to 0.19% of the sample. The receptor was derived from an adult with an advanced solid tumor such as melanoma, head and neck, liver or kidney cancer. Sequenced here: CD4+ or CD8+ T cells sorted from blood, sampled in a trial of the OX40 agonist ivuxolimab. The chain employs TRBV2 and TRBJ2-7; TRBD2 is perhaps the D gene, given 6 matching bases. The bases read TGTGCCACCCGGGGCGGGGCTTACGAGCAGTACTTC. This gives the protein CATRGGAYEQYF.